A single sample is the source of the 18 T cell receptor beta chains below, sequenced in a study of shared clonotypes between healthy human individuals. Here immunoSEQ multiplex PCR was the method, and the copy in TCRdb shows in-frame clones only, minus some. This sample has a few million clones, with approximately 95% found just once. Sequencing was performed on naive CD4+ T cells from PBMCs. Subset defined: CD45RA+ positively selected. The receptors come from a man between 18 and 35 years old in good health. Some clones in this sample may be carry-over from other donors' samples.

The CDR3 spells CSVEGGGGETQYF. CDR3 coding DNA: TGCAGCGTTGAAGGGGGGGGAGGAGAGACCCAGTACTTC. The chain combines TRBV29-1 with TRBJ2-5, with 7 bases identical to TRBD2. The CDR3 has 13 amino acids. CDR1 is SQVTM, CDR2 ANQGSEA, per germline. Trimming removed 1 base from V and 4 bases from J; junction bases left unmatched: 3.

CDR3 protein: CASIGSRVRNQPQHF. The CDR3 nucleotides read TGTGCCAGCATAGGTTCCCGGGTAAGGAATCAGCCCCAGCATTTT. The rearrangement uses TRBV28 and TRBJ1-5; D unresolved. The CDR3 is made up of 15 amino acids. Germline values: CDR1 MDHEN, CDR2 SYDVKM. V was clipped by 7 bases and J by 4 bases, with 17 bases between them.

The chain uses TRBV10-1 and TRBJ1-5; no reliable D call. From germline, CDR1 is WNHNN and CDR2 SYGVQD (reference sequence). V was shortened by 0 bases and J by 3 bases, with 3 bases between the two germline ends. The CDR3 runs to 13 residues. CDR3 loop: CASSESLNQPQHF. The CDR3 coding sequence is TGCGCCAGCAGTGAGTCCCTCAATCAGCCCCAGCATTTT.

The chain combines TRBV18 with TRBJ2-5; TRBD1 agrees at 7 bases. This CDR3 is 15 amino acids long. Germline-derived CDR1 and CDR2 are KGHSH and LQKENI. V shed 3 bases and J 1 base; nucleotides not matched to a gene: 5. The DNA of the CDR3 is TGTGCCAGCTCACCCGGGACAGCCAGCCAAGAGACCCAGTACTTC. Translation gives CASSPGTASQETQYF.

This sequence joins TRBV7-2 and TRBJ2-7; D possibly corresponds to TRBD2 (6 bases). This CDR3 has 13 amino acids. The germline gives CDR1 SGHTA, CDR2 FQGNSA. Trimming cost V 0 bases and J 3 bases, with 6 bases left between them. CDR3 sequence: CASSLAEGYEQYF. Here the CDR3 DNA reads TGTGCCAGCAGCTTAGCGGAGGGCTACGAGCAGTACTTC.

Of note for this clone: Other DNA sequences in the same sample also yield this CDR3. The CDR3 sequence: CASSLTGGADTQYF. For the CDR3, the DNA is TGCGCCAGCAGCTTAACAGGGGGTGCAGATACGCAGTATTTT. This chain links TRBV5-1 with TRBJ2-3, with TRBD1 matching 8 bases. J lost 4 bases, V lost 2 bases, and 3 bases had no gene match. The CDR3 covers 14 residues. Germline CDR1 and CDR2: SGHRS and YFSETQ.

The chain is built from TRBV15 and TRBJ2-1; 8 positions agree with TRBD2. The V gene's germline CDR1 is LNHNV and CDR2 YYDKDF (reference sequence). Losses at the gene ends were 0 bases for V and 9 bases for J; bases not matched to a gene: 10. The CDR3 totals 16 residues. The CDR3 sequence is CATSRDLGTGGFEQFF. The CDR3 DNA reads TGTGCCACCAGCAGAGATCTCGGGACGGGAGGGTTTGAGCAGTTCTTC. The complete variable domain, with remaining parts taken from reference TRBV15 and TRBJ2-1, reads DAMVIQNPRYQVTQFGKPVTLSCSQTLNHNVMYWYQQKSSQAPKLLFHYYDKDFNNEADTPDNFQSRRPNTSFCFLDIRSPGLGDTAMYLCATSRDLGTGGFEQFFGPGTRLTVL.

The chain links TRBV7-6 to TRBJ1-5; TRBD1 is a possible D gene (6 bases). Germline V gene sequence: CDR1 SGHVS, CDR2 FNYEAQ. The CDR3 extends over 14 amino acids. Trimming stripped 2 bases from V and 6 bases from J, with 11 bases between. CDR3 bases: TGTGCCAGCAGCTTATCAGGGGTGGGTCAGCCCCAGCATTTT. Translation gives CASSLSGVGQPQHF.

The rearrangement links TRBV7-9 to TRBJ2-7; D is unresolved. Germline CDR1 is SEHNR and CDR2 is FQNEAQ (reference sequence). Trimming took 4 bases from V and 2 from J, leaving 12 bases between them. The CDR3 has 14 amino acids. The CDR3 is CASSSRTGAYEQYF. CDR3 nucleotides: TGTGCCAGCAGCTCGCGGACGGGTGCCTACGAGCAGTACTTC.

The CDR3 DNA is TGCGCCAGCAGCTTGGGGGTGGGTGCTAGCACAGATACGCAGTATTTT. Translated, it gives CASSLGVGASTDTQYF. The chain links TRBV5-1 to TRBJ2-3; D remains unclear. The germline gives CDR1 SGHRS, CDR2 YFSETQ. Trimming pared 0 bases from V and 0 bases from J, leaving 11 bases between. The CDR3 contains 16 residues.

The chain recombines TRBV18 with TRBJ1-2, with a possible D match to TRBD1 (6 bases). V lost 4 bases and J 3 bases, leaving 12 bases between the germline ends. From germline, CDR1 is KGHSH and CDR2 LQKENI. This CDR3 region has 14 residues. For the CDR3, the DNA is TGTGCCAGCTCACAGGGGGATGGGGACTATGGCTACACCTTC. It specifies CASSQGDGDYGYTF. The full variable domain, its missing parts supplied by reference TRBV18 and TRBJ1-2, is NAGVMQNPRHLVRRRGQEARLRCSPMKGHSHVYWYRQLPEEGLKFMVYLQKENIIDESGMPKERFSAEFPKEGPSILRIQQVVRGDSAAYFCASSQGDGDYGYTFGSGTRLTVV.

The V gene is TRBV28, the J gene TRBJ2-7; a possible D gene is TRBD2 (7 bases). With 9 bases removed from V and 4 bases from J, the gap between germline ends came to 13 bases. CDR1 and CDR2 from the germline V gene are MDHEN and SYDVKM. The CDR3 has 12 amino acids. The CDR3 here is CASQRGAYEQYF. CDR3 coding DNA: TGTGCCAGTCAACGGGGGGCGTACGAGCAGTACTTC.

The CDR3 region has the DNA TGTGCCAGCAGTACCCCCGGGCATACCTATGGCTACACCTTC. As protein: CASSTPGHTYGYTF. The rearrangement links TRBV6-5 to TRBJ1-2; D is unclear. V shed 5 bases and J shed 4 bases, with 14 bases lying between them. The CDR3 consists of 14 residues. Germline V CDR1 and CDR2: MNHEY, SVGAGI.

This chain joins TRBV12-5 and TRBJ1-1; possible D gene TRBD1, 6 bases. The V end was cut by 3 bases, the J end by 8 bases, with 19 bases between. The V gene's germline CDR1 is LGHNT and CDR2 FRNRAP. The CDR3 length is 15 residues. For the CDR3, the DNA is TGTGCTAGTGGTTTTATCCATACAGGGACCTTCGAAGCTTTCTTT. Translating it yields CASGFIHTGTFEAFF.

J is TRBJ2-4 and V is TRBV28; tentatively, D is TRBD2 (6 bases). There are 16 residues in the CDR3. V lost 6 bases and J 1 base, leaving 16 bases between the germline ends. Germline V gene data show CDR1 as MDHEN and CDR2 as SYDVKM. The CDR3 bases are TGTGCCAGCAGCTGGCCGGGGGTGACCGCCAAAAACATTCAGTACTTC. The encoded protein is CASSWPGVTAKNIQYF.

The chain carries TRBV19 and TRBJ1-1; D gene ambiguous. Germline V lookup: CDR1 LNHDA, CDR2 SQIVND (reference sequence). The CDR3 covers 14 residues. Trimming cost V 3 bases and J 0 bases, with 8 bases left between them. CDR3 sequence (DNA): TGTGCCAGTAGTATGAGTCACTTGAACACTGAAGCTTTCTTT. Translating gives CASSMSHLNTEAFF.

This clone showed up just once. V is TRBV7-2 and J is TRBJ2-7, with D hard to call. V dropped 1 base and J dropped 5 bases, with 12 bases sitting between them. The germline CDR1 and CDR2 sequences are SGHTA and FQGNSA. The CDR3 contains 14 residues. CDR3 nucleotides: TGTGCCAGCAGCTTAGGAGGTTCGGAGAACGAGCAGTACTTC. It codes for CASSLGGSENEQYF.

The V call is TRBV6-5, the J call TRBJ2-1; 11 bases are a match to TRBD2. V was pared by 6 bases and J by 6 bases, with 7 bases of the junction left unmatched. CDR1 is MNHEY and CDR2 is SVGAGI in the germline V gene. This CDR3 contains 15 residues. The DNA for the CDR3 is TGTGCCAGCAGACTCCGACTAGCGGGACGCAATGAGCAGTTCTTC. Its protein is CASRLRLAGRNEQFF.